This is a list of T cell receptor beta chains from one sample in a study of OX40 agonist ivuxolimab in advanced cancers. Assay: immunoSEQ multiplex PCR; the TCRdb copy retains only in-frame clones and omits some. The data show about 44,000 clones, approximately 91% seen once. The material sequenced was CD4+ or CD8+ T cells sorted from blood, taken in a trial of the OX40 agonist ivuxolimab. The receptors derive from an adult with an advanced solid tumor such as melanoma, head and neck, liver or kidney cancer. CDR3s include the opening cysteine and the closing phenylalanine or tryptophan. A D gene is named only where the DNA matches it firmly. Clone size is shown for a subset of rows, as once, few, many or a class of expanded clone.

D gene: NA
CDR3 length: 14
J gene: TRBJ1-2
clone size: NA
V gene: TRBV4-2
CDR3 DNA: TGTGCCAGCAGCCAAACCGGGACACCACATGGCTACACCTTC
CDR3 protein: CASSQTGTPHGYTF

D gene: NA
CDR3 length: 14
J gene: TRBJ1-2
clone size: NA
V gene: TRBV4-3
CDR3 DNA: TGCGCCAGCAGCTCGGAGTGGGGGACGGCTGGCTACACCTTC
CDR3 protein: CASSSEWGTAGYTF

D gene: TRBD1
CDR3 length: 16
J gene: TRBJ1-1
clone size: once
V gene: TRBV7-2
CDR3 DNA: TGTGCCAGCAGCTTAGTTTCGACAGGGGGCAACACTGAAGCTTTCTTT
CDR3 protein: CASSLVSTGGNTEAFF

D gene: NA
CDR3 length: 13
J gene: TRBJ2-2
clone size: few
V gene: TRBV29-1
CDR3 DNA: TGCAGCGGGAGACTGGAGGTGACCGGGGAGCTGTTTTTT
CDR3 protein: CSGRLEVTGELFF

D gene: NA
CDR3 length: 15
J gene: TRBJ2-1
clone size: NA
V gene: TRBV7-9
CDR3 DNA: TGTGCCAGCAGCTTAGCACTAGAGGGCCACGATGAGCAGTTCTTC
CDR3 protein: CASSLALEGHDEQFF

D gene: NA
CDR3 length: 14
J gene: TRBJ2-7
clone size: once
V gene: TRBV15
CDR3 DNA: TGTGCCACCAGCGGCAGCGGGCCCCTAGCAGAGCAGTACTTC
CDR3 protein: CATSGSGPLAEQYF

D gene: TRBD1
CDR3 length: 16
J gene: TRBJ2-3
clone size: once
V gene: TRBV27
CDR3 DNA: TGTGCCAGCAGTTTATGGACAGGCCAAAGCACAGATACGCAGTATTTT
CDR3 protein: CASSLWTGQSTDTQYF

D gene: NA
CDR3 length: 13
J gene: TRBJ2-1
clone size: NA
V gene: TRBV11-3
CDR3 DNA: TGTGCCAGCAGCTTATCAGGAAACAATGAGCAGTTCTTC
CDR3 protein: CASSLSGNNEQFF

D gene: TRBD1
CDR3 length: 16
J gene: TRBJ2-1
clone size: NA
V gene: TRBV11-2
CDR3 DNA: TGTGCCAGCAGCCTGCGGACAGGGACCCCCTACAATGAGCAGTTCTTC
CDR3 protein: CASSLRTGTPYNEQFF

D gene: NA
CDR3 length: 16
J gene: TRBJ1-2
clone size: NA
V gene: TRBV2
CDR3 DNA: TGTGCCAGCAGTGATGGGGCCGTACCCTCTAACTATGGCTACACCTTC
CDR3 protein: CASSDGAVPSNYGYTF

D gene: NA
CDR3 length: 15
J gene: TRBJ1-5
clone size: NA
V gene: TRBV2
CDR3 DNA: TGTGCCAGCACCCTGCGGGGGGATGTGAATCAGCCCCAGCATTTT
CDR3 protein: CASTLRGDVNQPQHF

D gene: TRBD1
CDR3 length: 13
J gene: TRBJ1-1
clone size: NA
V gene: TRBV29-1
CDR3 DNA: TGCAGCGTGCGCAGGACAGGGGCCACTGAAGCTTTCTTT
CDR3 protein: CSVRRTGATEAFF

D gene: TRBD2
CDR3 length: 18
J gene: TRBJ2-5
clone size: NA
V gene: TRBV11-2
CDR3 DNA: TGTGCCAGCAGGTTACCCTCTTCCGGGGCGGGGGGAAGAGAGACCCAGTACTTC
CDR3 protein: CASRLPSSGAGGRETQYF

D gene: NA
CDR3 length: 13
J gene: TRBJ1-3
clone size: NA
V gene: TRBV7-7
CDR3 DNA: TGTGCCAGCAGCTTAGCAGGGGATAACACCATATATTTT
CDR3 protein: CASSLAGDNTIYF

D gene: NA
CDR3 length: 14
J gene: TRBJ2-7
clone size: once
V gene: TRBV4-3
CDR3 DNA: TGCGCCAGCAGCCTCGCGACAAGCGAGTACGAGCAGTACTTC
CDR3 protein: CASSLATSEYEQYF

D gene: NA
CDR3 length: 15
J gene: TRBJ1-2
clone size: NA
V gene: TRBV4-2
CDR3 DNA: TGTGCCAGCAGCCAAGATTCGGGAGTCCCTTATGGCTACACCTTC
CDR3 protein: CASSQDSGVPYGYTF

D gene: NA
CDR3 length: 14
J gene: TRBJ1-1
clone size: once
V gene: TRBV19
CDR3 DNA: TGTGCCAGTAGTATTACAGGATGGAACACTGAAGCTTTCTTT
CDR3 protein: CASSITGWNTEAFF

D gene: NA
CDR3 length: 14
J gene: TRBJ2-7
clone size: NA
V gene: TRBV19
CDR3 DNA: TGTGCCAGTAGTATAGCCGGCCCGGCGTACGAGCAGTACTTC
CDR3 protein: CASSIAGPAYEQYF

D gene: NA
CDR3 length: 14
J gene: TRBJ2-7
clone size: NA
V gene: TRBV9
CDR3 DNA: TGTGCCAGCAGCGAAGACGGGACCTCCTACGAGCAGTACTTC
CDR3 protein: CASSEDGTSYEQYF

D gene: TRBD2
CDR3 length: 18
J gene: TRBJ2-5
clone size: NA
V gene: TRBV27
CDR3 DNA: TGTGCCAGCAGCGGGACTAGCGGGGGGCCGATACTACAAGAGACCCAGTACTTC
CDR3 protein: CASSGTSGGPILQETQYF

D gene: NA
CDR3 length: 18
J gene: TRBJ1-4
clone size: NA
V gene: TRBV2
CDR3 DNA: TGTGCCAGCAGTGACGGGTGGCAGGGGTTTGCAACTAATGAAAAACTGTTTTTT
CDR3 protein: CASSDGWQGFATNEKLFF

D gene: NA
CDR3 length: 13
J gene: TRBJ2-1
clone size: NA
V gene: TRBV19
CDR3 DNA: TGTGCCAGTAGTATTTGGCAGAACAATGAGCAGTTCTTC
CDR3 protein: CASSIWQNNEQFF

D gene: NA
CDR3 length: 16
J gene: TRBJ1-1
clone size: NA
V gene: TRBV7-9
CDR3 DNA: TGTGCCAGCAGTCATCCTACGGCAGGCCTGGGCACTGAAGCTTTCTTT
CDR3 protein: CASSHPTAGLGTEAFF

D gene: NA
CDR3 length: 14
J gene: TRBJ1-4
clone size: NA
V gene: TRBV19
CDR3 DNA: TGTGCCAGTAGTATCGACAACCGCTTGGAAAAACTGTTTTTT
CDR3 protein: CASSIDNRLEKLFF

D gene: NA
CDR3 length: 15
J gene: TRBJ1-5
clone size: NA
V gene: TRBV5-3
CDR3 DNA: TGTGCCAGCAGCTTGGTCTCGGCGACTAATCAGCCCCAGCATTTT
CDR3 protein: CASSLVSATNQPQHF

D gene: NA
CDR3 length: 14
J gene: TRBJ2-1
clone size: NA
V gene: TRBV25-1
CDR3 DNA: TGTGCCAGCAGTGAATATGGTTTCCCGGGGGCTTCGTTCTTC
CDR3 protein: CASSEYGFPGASFF

D gene: NA
CDR3 length: 15
J gene: TRBJ2-1
clone size: NA
V gene: TRBV15
CDR3 DNA: TGTGCCACCAGCAGAGATGACCGGGCCCGGGGTGAGCAGTTCTTC
CDR3 protein: CATSRDDRARGEQFF

D gene: NA
CDR3 length: 14
J gene: TRBJ2-2
clone size: NA
V gene: TRBV11-1
CDR3 DNA: TGTGCCAGCAGCTTAGTAAGGAGAACCGGGGAGCTGTTTTTT
CDR3 protein: CASSLVRRTGELFF

D gene: TRBD1
CDR3 length: 18
J gene: TRBJ1-4
clone size: NA
V gene: TRBV5-1
CDR3 DNA: TGCGCCAGCAGCTTGGGGGCGCCAGGGGGTGTAACTAATGAAAAACTGTTTTTT
CDR3 protein: CASSLGAPGGVTNEKLFF

D gene: TRBD1
CDR3 length: 14
J gene: TRBJ2-5
clone size: NA
V gene: TRBV28
CDR3 DNA: TGTGCCAGCAGTTCTACAGGGGAAGGGGAGACCCAGTACTTC
CDR3 protein: CASSSTGEGETQYF

D gene: TRBD1
CDR3 length: 14
J gene: TRBJ1-1
clone size: NA
V gene: TRBV7-2
CDR3 DNA: TGTGCCAGCAGCCCCGAAAGAGGACAGGGAAAAGCTTTCTTT
CDR3 protein: CASSPERGQGKAFF

D gene: NA
CDR3 length: 19
J gene: TRBJ1-6
clone size: once
V gene: TRBV9
CDR3 DNA: TGTGCCAGCAGCCCTACTATGGCCCCGCAACTGGGGGGTAATTCACCCCTCCACTTT
CDR3 protein: CASSPTMAPQLGGNSPLHF

D gene: NA
CDR3 length: 14
J gene: TRBJ2-3
clone size: NA
V gene: TRBV27
CDR3 DNA: TGTGCCAGCAGACCAGGGGGAGGCGCAGATACGCAGTATTTT
CDR3 protein: CASRPGGGADTQYF

D gene: NA
CDR3 length: 15
J gene: TRBJ2-3
clone size: medium-sized
V gene: TRBV19
CDR3 DNA: TGTGCCAGTAGTCCGAGTCGGGGGCAGACAGATACGCAGTATTTT
CDR3 protein: CASSPSRGQTDTQYF

D gene: TRBD2
CDR3 length: 17
J gene: TRBJ2-2
clone size: NA
V gene: TRBV19
CDR3 DNA: TGTGCCAGTGGGGGACTAGCGGAGATGACGAACACCGGGGAGCTGTTTTTT
CDR3 protein: CASGGLAEMTNTGELFF

D gene: NA
CDR3 length: 18
J gene: TRBJ2-7
clone size: NA
V gene: TRBV6-1
CDR3 DNA: TGTGCCAGCAGTGAACCGGGTAGACTCCCGGACCTCACCTACGAGCAGTACTTC
CDR3 protein: CASSEPGRLPDLTYEQYF

D gene: TRBD2
CDR3 length: 17
J gene: TRBJ2-1
clone size: NA
V gene: TRBV5-8
CDR3 DNA: TGTGCCAGCAGCCAGACCGAACTAGCGGGGAACTACAATGAGCAGTTCTTC
CDR3 protein: CASSQTELAGNYNEQFF

D gene: NA
CDR3 length: 14
J gene: TRBJ1-1
clone size: NA
V gene: TRBV4-3
CDR3 DNA: TGCGCCAGCAGCCAAGATATCAGGGCACCCGAAGCTTTCTTT
CDR3 protein: CASSQDIRAPEAFF

D gene: NA
CDR3 length: 15
J gene: TRBJ1-2
clone size: once
V gene: TRBV7-9
CDR3 DNA: TGTGCCAGCAGCCCTTCGACAGATTTTAACTATGGCTACACCTTC
CDR3 protein: CASSPSTDFNYGYTF

D gene: TRBD2
CDR3 length: 19
J gene: TRBJ2-3
clone size: NA
V gene: TRBV28
CDR3 DNA: TGTGCCAGCAGTTCCCGGCTAGCGGGGGGGCACCCTAGCGCAGATACGCAGTATTTT
CDR3 protein: CASSSRLAGGHPSADTQYF

D gene: NA
CDR3 length: 12
J gene: TRBJ2-7
clone size: once
V gene: TRBV6-1
CDR3 DNA: TGTGCCAGCTCCCTGAACTCCTACGAGCAGTACTTC
CDR3 protein: CASSLNSYEQYF

D gene: NA
CDR3 length: 13
J gene: TRBJ2-1
clone size: NA
V gene: TRBV7-6
CDR3 DNA: TGTGCCAGCAGCTTCGGGTCTCACAATGAGCAGTTCTTC
CDR3 protein: CASSFGSHNEQFF

D gene: TRBD1
CDR3 length: 14
J gene: TRBJ1-2
clone size: NA
V gene: TRBV5-1
CDR3 DNA: TGCGCCAGCAGCTTGGAACAGGGGGCAAGTGGCTACACCTTC
CDR3 protein: CASSLEQGASGYTF

D gene: NA
CDR3 length: 13
J gene: TRBJ2-3
clone size: NA
V gene: TRBV2
CDR3 DNA: TGTGCCAGCAGTGCTTTACAGGCAGATACGCAGTATTTT
CDR3 protein: CASSALQADTQYF

D gene: NA
CDR3 length: 16
J gene: TRBJ2-2
clone size: NA
V gene: TRBV9
CDR3 DNA: TGTGCCAGCAGCGTTCAGGGAGGGGGCCACACCGGGGAGCTGTTTTTT
CDR3 protein: CASSVQGGGHTGELFF

D gene: NA
CDR3 length: 12
J gene: TRBJ2-1
clone size: NA
V gene: TRBV10-2
CDR3 DNA: TGCGCCAGCAGTGCAGCGCCCAATGAGCAGTTCTTC
CDR3 protein: CASSAAPNEQFF

D gene: NA
CDR3 length: 16
J gene: TRBJ2-7
clone size: NA
V gene: TRBV6-5
CDR3 DNA: TGTGCCAGCAGTTACTCTAGGCGGGGCGGGACCTACGAGCAGTACTTC
CDR3 protein: CASSYSRRGGTYEQYF

D gene: NA
CDR3 length: 12
J gene: TRBJ1-2
clone size: NA
V gene: TRBV4-1
CDR3 DNA: TGCGCCAGCAGCCCAGAGGGCTATGGCTACACCTTC
CDR3 protein: CASSPEGYGYTF

D gene: NA
CDR3 length: 15
J gene: TRBJ2-3
clone size: NA
V gene: TRBV7-8
CDR3 DNA: TGTGCCAGCAGCTCTTTAGGGGGGCTCAGGGATACGCAGTATTTT
CDR3 protein: CASSSLGGLRDTQYF

D gene: TRBD1
CDR3 length: 13
J gene: TRBJ1-1
clone size: NA
V gene: TRBV29-1
CDR3 DNA: TGCAGCGGCGCGGACAGGGTGAACACTGAAGCTTTCTTT
CDR3 protein: CSGADRVNTEAFF

D gene: NA
CDR3 length: 15
J gene: TRBJ1-2
clone size: NA
V gene: TRBV4-1
CDR3 DNA: TGCGCCAGCAGCCAAGAACAGAGCAGGGACTATGGCTACACCTTC
CDR3 protein: CASSQEQSRDYGYTF

D gene: NA
CDR3 length: 16
J gene: TRBJ2-7
clone size: NA
V gene: TRBV25-1
CDR3 DNA: TGTGCCAGCAGTGAATATTTCGGGCAGGGGATAGACGAGCAGTACTTC
CDR3 protein: CASSEYFGQGIDEQYF

D gene: TRBD1
CDR3 length: 15
J gene: TRBJ1-5
clone size: NA
V gene: TRBV18
CDR3 DNA: TGTGCCAGCTCACCGGACAGGGGGGGCAATCAGCCCCAGCATTTT
CDR3 protein: CASSPDRGGNQPQHF

D gene: NA
CDR3 length: 12
J gene: TRBJ1-4
clone size: few
V gene: TRBV27
CDR3 DNA: TGTGCCAGCAGTCCAGGGACGGAGAAACTGTTTTTT
CDR3 protein: CASSPGTEKLFF

D gene: TRBD2
CDR3 length: 16
J gene: TRBJ2-1
clone size: NA
V gene: TRBV27
CDR3 DNA: TGTGCCAGCAGGCCGACTAGCGGGGGGGCCGGGAATGAGCAGTTCTTC
CDR3 protein: CASRPTSGGAGNEQFF

D gene: NA
CDR3 length: 19
J gene: TRBJ2-2
clone size: once
V gene: TRBV9
CDR3 DNA: TGTGCCAGCAGCCCACGACCTGAGACTCAAGCCCTGGACACCGGGGAGCTGTTTTTT
CDR3 protein: CASSPRPETQALDTGELFF

D gene: NA
CDR3 length: 20
J gene: TRBJ1-3
clone size: NA
V gene: TRBV6-1
CDR3 DNA: TGTGCCAGCAGTGAAGGTGGTAGGACAGCCAGGGGATACTCTGGAAACACCATATATTTT
CDR3 protein: CASSEGGRTARGYSGNTIYF